The 18 T cell receptor beta chains in this list originate from one sample, sequenced in a study of OX40 agonist ivuxolimab in advanced cancers. Sequencing used immunoSEQ multiplex PCR; TCRdb keeps in-frame clones, though not all of them. The sample has 60,000 to 85,000 clones; 85% to 90% are singletons. The sequences come from CD4+ or CD8+ T cells sorted from blood, collected in a trial of the OX40 agonist ivuxolimab. The receptors here all came from an adult with an advanced solid tumor such as melanoma, head and neck, liver or kidney cancer.

This chain links TRBV11-2 with TRBJ2-3, with 10 nucleotides matching TRBD1. In germline, CDR1 is SGHAT, CDR2 FQNNGV. This CDR3 spans 15 amino acids. J was trimmed by 6 bases and V by 5 bases; bases with no gene match: 8. DNA of the CDR3: TGTGCCAGCAGCCGAAGACAGGGGGCAAGGGATACGCAGTATTTT. It codes for CASSRRQGARDTQYF.

The V and J genes are TRBV7-8 and TRBJ1-2; no firm D call. The V gene's germline CDR1 is SGHVS and CDR2 FQNEAQ. The CDR3 has 14 residues. V shed 1 base and J shed 5 bases, with 11 bases lying between them. CDR3 nucleotides: TGTGCCAGCAGCTTAGACGGTGGAGGGTATGGCTACACCTTC. Translated, it gives CASSLDGGGYGYTF.

This clone is a singleton in its sample. The CDR3 here is CASSSNWGGEQYF. The DNA of the CDR3 is TGTGCCAGCAGCTCAAATTGGGGGGGCGAGCAGTACTTC. The V call is TRBV7-2, the J call TRBJ2-7, with 7 bases that match TRBD2. The CDR3 covers 13 residues. The germline V gene encodes CDR1 SGHTA and CDR2 FQGNSA. Trimming took 4 bases from V and 6 from J; bases not matched to a gene: 6.

The rearrangement joins TRBV29-1 to TRBJ2-6; D is possibly TRBD1 (6 bases). Trimming pared 3 bases from V and 0 bases from J, leaving 12 bases between. The germline CDR1 and CDR2 sequences are SQVTM and ANQGSEA. The CDR3 is made up of 16 amino acids. This chain's CDR3 is CSVERQGSSGANVLTF. The DNA of the CDR3 is TGCAGCGTTGAGCGGCAGGGGAGCTCTGGGGCCAACGTCCTGACTTTC.

The chain carries TRBV5-6 and TRBJ1-2; 10 positions match TRBD1. The CDR3 is 17 residues long. CDR1 and CDR2 from the germline V gene are SGHDT and YYEEEE. J lost 7 bases, V lost 4 bases, and 16 bases had no gene match. The CDR3 coding sequence is TGTGCCAGCAGCCTAGGGACAGGGGCTAGGGTTTATGGTGGCTACACCTTC. It codes for CASSLGTGARVYGGYTF.

J is TRBJ2-7 and V is TRBV6-1; no definite D call. Trimming pared 4 bases from V and 7 bases from J, leaving 8 bases between. Germline V gives CDR1 MNHNS, CDR2 SASEGT. The CDR3 consists of 11 residues. In DNA, the CDR3 is TGTGCCAGCAGTGCTAGTTGGGAGCAGTACTTC. This gives the protein CASSASWEQYF.

V and J are TRBV20-1 and TRBJ1-2; D may be TRBD1 (5 bases). Between the trimmed V and J ends, which lost 5 bases and 8 bases, there was a span of 12 bases. This CDR3 is built from 11 residues. Germline loops: CDR1 DFQATT, CDR2 SNEGSKA (reference sequence). This CDR3 reads CSAPGTRGYTF. Here the CDR3 DNA reads TGCAGTGCTCCTGGGACGCGGGGCTACACCTTC.

J is TRBJ1-2 and V is TRBV5-1, with 10 bases that match TRBD1. The CDR3 loop spans 14 amino acids. The junction had 6 bases not matched to a gene; V was cut back by 3 bases and J by 7 bases. CDR1 is SGHRS, CDR2 YFSETQ, per germline. CDR3 sequence (DNA): TGCGCCAGCAGCTCTGACAGGGGGCTAAGTGGCTACACCTTC. Its translation is CASSSDRGLSGYTF.

The V and J genes are TRBV5-5 and TRBJ1-1; D is unresolved. Germline CDR1 is SGHKS and CDR2 is YYEKEE (reference sequence). V shed 0 bases and J shed 5 bases, with 14 bases lying between them. CDR3 length: 15 amino acids. CDR3 sequence reads: CASSLAGVQLTEAFF. In DNA, the CDR3 is TGTGCCAGCAGCTTGGCCGGAGTGCAGCTGACTGAAGCTTTCTTT.

The chain recombines TRBV6-6 with TRBJ1-5; 9 nucleotides agree with TRBD1. The germline V gene encodes CDR1 MNHNY and CDR2 SVGAGI (reference sequence). With V trimmed by 4 bases and J by 5 bases, 0 bases remained unmatched. The CDR3 length is 13 residues. CDR3 protein: CASSWDRDQPQHF. CDR3 nucleotides: TGTGCCAGCAGTTGGGACAGGGATCAGCCCCAGCATTTT.

The chain joins TRBV9 to TRBJ1-4; 8 bases line up with TRBD1. CDR3 size: 15 residues. The ends lost 4 bases at V and 2 bases at J; junction bases unmatched: 4. From germline, CDR1 is SGDLS and CDR2 YYNGEE. The CDR3 nucleotides read TGTGCCAGCAGCACAGACAGGGGTACTAATGAAAAACTGTTTTTT. It yields the protein CASSTDRGTNEKLFF.

The chain couples TRBV7-9 to TRBJ2-1; 10 bases are shared with TRBD2. CDR3 length: 19 amino acids. With 1 base clipped from V and 2 bases from J, the junction kept 11 bases outside the gene matches. From germline, CDR1 is SEHNR and CDR2 FQNEAQ (reference sequence). Here the CDR3 reads CASSLGDLLSGRAYNEQFF. In DNA, the CDR3 is TGTGCCAGCAGCTTAGGAGACCTGCTGAGCGGGAGGGCCTACAATGAGCAGTTCTTC.

This chain connects TRBV9 to TRBJ2-6; D is uncertain. Between the trimmed V and J ends, which lost 2 bases and 1 base, there was a span of 7 bases. CDR1 is SGDLS, CDR2 YYNGEE, per germline. CDR3 size: 15 residues. The CDR3 loop is CASSVSGSGANVLTF. DNA of the CDR3: TGTGCCAGCAGCGTCTCTGGATCTGGGGCCAACGTCCTGACTTTC.

The V and J genes are TRBV2 and TRBJ2-2, with 8 positions matching TRBD1. This CDR3 is built from 15 residues. V shed 6 bases, J shed 5 bases, and the junction held 8 bases outside the gene matches. Germline CDR1 is SNHLY and CDR2 is FYNNEI. The CDR3 bases are TGTGCCAGCAGCCCCCGGACAGGGACGACCGGGGAGCTGTTTTTT. Translated: CASSPRTGTTGELFF.

The genes are TRBV21-1 and TRBJ1-5; TRBD1 is the table's D call and was not checked against the DNA. TRBV21-1 is annotated as a pseudogene. CDR3 length: 17 amino acids. This chain's CDR3 is CASSKARVRQQKQPQHF. CDR3 nucleotides: TGTGCCAGCAGCAAAGCCAGGGTGAGGCAACAGAAACAGCCCCAGCATTTT.

The V and J genes are TRBV28 and TRBJ1-2; D possibly corresponds to TRBD1 (6 bases). The germline gives CDR1 MDHEN, CDR2 SYDVKM. V lost 6 bases to trimming and J lost 5 bases, with 22 bases between them. The CDR3 loop spans 16 amino acids. The CDR3 nucleotides read TGTGCCAGCAGGCGAAGCCCAGGGGCGGGTGGGTATGGCTACACCTTC. Residues: CASRRSPGAGGYGYTF.

The chain carries TRBV25-1 and TRBJ2-3; D tentatively reads TRBD1 or TRBD2 (5 bases each). The V end was cut by 7 bases, the J end by 0 bases, with 8 bases between. The CDR3 has 13 amino acids. Germline CDR1 MGHDK, CDR2 SYGVNS. The CDR3 region has the DNA TGTGCCAGCACCCGGGACAGCACAGATACGCAGTATTTT. Its protein is CASTRDSTDTQYF.

This clone was seen a single time. The chain uses TRBV12-5 and TRBJ2-2, with TRBD2 identical over 9 bases. Trimming cost V 0 bases and J 4 bases; bases outside gene matches: 0. CDR3 length: 15 amino acids. Germline V CDR1 and CDR2: LGHNT, FRNRAP. CDR3 loop: CASGLVSGGTGELFF. The CDR3 nucleotides read TGTGCTAGTGGTTTGGTTAGCGGGGGCACCGGGGAGCTGTTTTTT.